The next 32 T cell receptor beta chains were all read from a single sample in a study of blood T cell repertoires in COVID-19. Only in-frame clones appear in the TCRdb table, and some are missing; sequencing was by immunoSEQ multiplex PCR. The data contain 130,000 to 150,000 clones, 84% of them singletons. Sequencing was done on a sample of peripheral blood. The source of these receptors is a woman of 80 years or more in a cohort sampled during active or convalescent COVID-19.

The V call is TRBV7-3, the J call TRBJ2-2; 9 bases are a match to TRBD1. The V gene's germline CDR1 is SGHTA and CDR2 FQGTGA. Trimming removed 2 bases from V and 1 base from J; junction bases left unmatched: 5. This CDR3 is built from 17 residues. In nucleotides, the CDR3 is TGTGCCAGCAGCTTATCTCCGGGACAGGGGAACACCGGGGAGCTGTTTTTT. This sequence encodes CASSLSPGQGNTGELFF.

This clone was recorded once. The genes are TRBV7-8 and TRBJ1-2, with D unresolved. The V and J ends lost 1 base and 2 bases respectively, with 11 bases between them. Germline V gives CDR1 SGHVS, CDR2 FQNEAQ. The CDR3 totals 15 residues. The DNA for the CDR3 is TGTGCCAGCAGCTTAGTGTCAGGAACCAACTATGGCTACACCTTC. This gives the protein CASSLVSGTNYGYTF.

V usage is TRBV29-1 and J usage is TRBJ2-7; weak D call: TRBD1 (6 bases). V was clipped by 4 bases and J by 1 base, with 11 bases between them. CDR3 length: 13 residues. Germline values: CDR1 SQVTM, CDR2 ANQGSEA. The CDR3, as DNA: TGCAGCGTTGGAGACAGGATGTCCTACGAGCAGTACTTC. Translating it yields CSVGDRMSYEQYF.

This chain links TRBV6-2 or TRBV6-3 with TRBJ2-4; D may be TRBD2 (6 bases). The CDR3 totals 15 residues. The germline CDR1 and CDR2 sequences are MNHEY and SVGEGT. Trimming removed 2 bases from V and 6 bases from J, with 14 bases in between. CDR3 nucleotides: TGTGCCAGCAGTTACGTTCGGGGGAGTAGAAACATTCAGTACTTC. Its translation: CASSYVRGSRNIQYF.

The gene calls are TRBV5-1 and TRBJ1-2; a possible D gene is TRBD1 (6 bases). Between the trimmed V and J ends, which lost 4 bases and 2 bases, there was a span of 12 bases. This CDR3 spans 14 amino acids. Germline CDR1 and CDR2: SGHRS and YFSETQ. Written as DNA, the CDR3 is TGCGCCAGCAGCCCGGATGACAGGAACTATGGCTACACCTTC. This codes for CASSPDDRNYGYTF.

The chain has TRBV7-9 and TRBJ2-2, with D unclear. This CDR3 region has 13 residues. V was trimmed by 4 bases and J by 10 bases, leaving 13 bases between them. Germline CDR1 and CDR2: SEHNR and FQNEAQ (reference sequence). The CDR3 sequence: CASSSPAATELFF. DNA for the CDR3: TGTGCCAGCAGCTCCCCTGCGGCCACGGAGCTGTTTTTT.

The rearrangement joins TRBV7-2 to TRBJ1-1; D unclear. This CDR3 is built from 13 residues. CDR1 is SGHTA, CDR2 FQGNSA, per germline. Trimming left V 8 bases short and J 6 bases short, with 16 bases between. CDR3 residues: CASAKRWSAEAFF. DNA for the CDR3: TGTGCCAGCGCGAAAAGATGGTCCGCTGAAGCTTTCTTT. Full variable domain (missing parts from reference TRBV7-2 and TRBJ1-1): GAGVSQSPSNKVTEKGKDVELRCDPISGHTALYWYRQSLGQGLEFLIYFQGNSAPDKSGLPSDRFSAERTGGSVSTLTIQRTQQEDSAVYLCASAKRWSAEAFFGQGTRLTVV.

V and J are TRBV6-5 and TRBJ2-7; TRBD1 matches 7 bases. From germline, CDR1 is MNHEY and CDR2 SVGAGI. This CDR3 has 13 amino acids. V shed 5 bases and J 6 bases; nucleotides not matched to a gene: 7. The CDR3 protein is CASSRDRAGEQYV. CDR3 nucleotides: TGTGCCAGCAGTCGTGACAGGGCAGGCGAGCAGTACGTC.

The chain has TRBV11-2 and TRBJ2-1; D not resolved. V lost 3 bases and J 7 bases, leaving 13 bases between the germline ends. Germline V gives CDR1 SGHAT, CDR2 FQNNGV. The CDR3 covers 14 residues. The CDR3 DNA is TGTGCCAGCAGCTTTTTGGTTCGGTTAAATGAGCAGTTCTTC. The encoded protein is CASSFLVRLNEQFF.

This clone was found many times. The rearrangement joins TRBV6-5 to TRBJ1-5, with a possible D match to TRBD1 (5 bases). This CDR3 has 15 amino acids. CDR1 and CDR2 (germline): MNHEY, SVGAGI. The V gene lost 5 bases and the J gene lost 4 bases, with 15 bases spanning the gap. CDR3 amino acids: CASSPPGGRNQPQHF. The CDR3 region has the DNA TGTGCCAGCAGTCCCCCGGGGGGGAGGAATCAGCCCCAGCATTTT.

The chain is built from TRBV6-5 and TRBJ1-1, with D uncertain. The CDR3 has 16 residues. Trimming pared 2 bases from V and 3 bases from J, leaving 16 bases between. Germline values: CDR1 MNHEY, CDR2 SVGAGI. Here the CDR3 reads CASSYPPTGEDTEAFF. The CDR3 nucleotides read TGTGCCAGCAGTTACCCACCGACCGGGGAGGACACTGAAGCTTTCTTT.

The chain has TRBV6-5 and TRBJ2-2; a possible D gene is TRBD1 (5 bases). The CDR3 has 14 amino acids. Germline V gene lookup returns CDR1 MNHEY and CDR2 SVGAGI. Trimming shortened V by 6 bases and J by 2 bases, and 10 bases separated the two germline ends. The CDR3 region is CASRLTGNTGELFF. CDR3 sequence (DNA): TGTGCCAGCAGGCTAACAGGAAACACCGGGGAGCTGTTTTTT.

The rearrangement links TRBV5-1 to TRBJ1-2, with TRBD1 matching over 7 bases. Germline lookup yields CDR1 SGHRS and CDR2 YFSETQ. This CDR3 has 15 residues. V was pared by 6 bases and J by 3 bases, with 11 bases of the junction left unmatched. The CDR3 loop reads CASKKLTGLDYGYTF. CDR3 nucleotides: TGCGCCAGCAAGAAATTGACAGGGCTCGACTATGGCTACACCTTC.

The rearrangement links TRBV7-9 to TRBJ1-2; D may be TRBD1 (5 bases). V was cut by 2 bases and J by 3 bases, with 10 bases left in between. The CDR3 totals 14 residues. Germline CDR1 reads SEHNR; CDR2 reads FQNEAQ (reference sequence). CDR3 residues: CASSLTREDYGYTF. The CDR3 nucleotides are TGTGCCAGCAGCTTAACCAGGGAGGACTATGGCTACACCTTC.

J is TRBJ2-1 and V is TRBV18; D perhaps matches TRBD2 (5 bases). The CDR3 has 16 residues. Germline V gene data show CDR1 as KGHSH and CDR2 as LQKENI. Trimming removed 3 bases from V and 8 bases from J, with 20 bases in between. CDR3 loop: CASSPTGLAKVYEQFF. The DNA of the CDR3 is TGTGCCAGCTCACCTACCGGGTTAGCGAAGGTGTATGAGCAGTTCTTC.

This clone was seen a handful of times. The V call is TRBV19, the J call TRBJ1-1; 8 bases are a match to TRBD1. The length of the CDR3 is 14 residues. CDR1 LNHDA and CDR2 SQIVND come from the germline V gene (reference sequence). Trimming cost V 5 bases and J 1 base; bases outside gene matches: 3. The CDR3 DNA follows: TGTGCCAGTAGTGTGCAGGGGGCGAACACTGAAGCTTTCTTT. Its protein product is CASSVQGANTEAFF.

This chain links TRBV5-1 with TRBJ2-7; perhaps TRBD2 as D (5 bases). The CDR3 extends over 14 amino acids. The V end was cut by 4 bases, the J end by 5 bases, with 16 bases between. CDR1 is SGHRS and CDR2 is YFSETQ in the germline V gene. In DNA, the CDR3 is TGCGCCAGCAGCACCTCGGGGTCTCTTAACGAGCAGTACTTC. This codes for CASSTSGSLNEQYF.

V gene TRBV28 combines with J gene TRBJ2-7; TRBD1 aligns across 12 bases. V trimming: 4 bases; J trimming: 9 bases; junction bases outside the gene matches: 10. Germline assignment: CDR1 MDHEN and CDR2 SYDVKM. The CDR3 has 15 amino acids. CDR3 DNA sequence: TGTGCCAGCAGTTCCCCCGGGACAGGGGGCGAACGGCAGTACTTC. Translation gives CASSSPGTGGERQYF.

This clone has a single count. The J gene is TRBJ2-1, the V gene TRBV12-3 or TRBV12-4, with TRBD2 as a possible D gene (5 bases). The CDR3 sequence is 13 residues long. The germline V and J ends were trimmed by 3 bases and 6 bases, with 9 bases remaining between them. DNA of the CDR3: TGTGCCAGCAGTTTGGAGGAACGCAATGAGCAGTTCTTC. Translated, it gives CASSLEERNEQFF.

DNA for the CDR3: TGTGCCAGCAGCGGACAGGGGAATTCACCCCTCCACTTT. Translated, it gives CASSGQGNSPLHF. The V and J genes are TRBV11-2 and TRBJ1-6, with 9 bases fitting TRBD1. This CDR3 is built from 13 residues. The germline CDR1 and CDR2 sequences are SGHAT and FQNNGV. Trimming removed 5 bases from V and 7 bases from J; junction bases left unmatched: 0.

This chain connects TRBV11-1 to TRBJ2-5; TRBD2 agrees at 12 bases. The CDR3 is made up of 15 amino acids. Germline V gene sequence: CDR1 SGHAT, CDR2 FQDESV (reference sequence). V lost 6 bases, J lost 4 bases, and 6 bases stayed unmatched. In DNA form, the CDR3 reads TGTGCCAGCAGTCGACTAGCGGGGGACCTAGAGACCCAGTACTTC. Translating gives CASSRLAGDLETQYF.

J is TRBJ2-3 and V is TRBV2, with 13 nucleotides matching TRBD2. This CDR3 comprises 16 residues. V trimming: 5 bases; J trimming: 2 bases; junction bases outside the gene matches: 4. CDR1 is SNHLY and CDR2 is FYNNEI in the germline V gene. The CDR3 sequence is CASSPTSGGNTDTQYF. The DNA for the CDR3 is TGTGCCAGCAGTCCGACTAGCGGGGGGAACACAGATACGCAGTATTTT.

The chain joins TRBV28 to TRBJ1-2, with D possibly being TRBD1 (5 bases). The CDR3 consists of 15 residues. Trimming removed 6 bases from V and 7 bases from J, with 21 bases in between. Looked up from germline, CDR1 is MDHEN and CDR2 is SYDVKM. CDR3: CASSPYGGESFGYTF. The CDR3 DNA is TGTGCCAGCAGCCCGTACGGGGGGGAGTCGTTTGGCTACACCTTC.

V gene TRBV5-1 combines with J gene TRBJ2-5, with TRBD2 matching 8 bases. The CDR3 loop spans 15 amino acids. The germline gives CDR1 SGHRS, CDR2 YFSETQ. Losses at the gene ends were 4 bases for V and 4 bases for J; bases not matched to a gene: 9. This CDR3 reads CASSRGGGLGETQYF. CDR3 coding DNA: TGCGCCAGCAGCCGCGGCGGGGGGCTGGGAGAGACCCAGTACTTC.

V gene TRBV19 combines with J gene TRBJ1-2; 9 bases line up with TRBD1. The germline CDR1 and CDR2 sequences are LNHDA and SQIVND (reference sequence). There are 13 residues in the CDR3. J gave up 3 bases and V 9 bases, and 5 bases lay outside the gene matches. Written as DNA, the CDR3 is TGTGCCAGCCAGCGGGACAGGGACTATGGCTACACCTTC. Its translation is CASQRDRDYGYTF.

V is TRBV27 and J is TRBJ1-1, with D maybe TRBD1 (5 bases). CDR1 and CDR2 from the germline V gene are MNHEY and SMNVEV (reference sequence). Trimming removed 2 bases from V and 0 bases from J, with 10 bases in between. The CDR3 runs to 15 residues. The CDR3 DNA reads TGTGCCAGCAGTTTAGGGGCAGGATTGAACACTGAAGCTTTCTTT. It translates to CASSLGAGLNTEAFF.

This chain links TRBV5-1 with TRBJ1-3; 11 nucleotides line up with TRBD1. Trimming at V came to 3 bases and at J to 0 bases, leaving 5 bases not matched to a gene. The CDR3 spans 17 residues. CDR1 and CDR2 from the germline V gene are SGHRS and YFSETQ. The CDR3: CASSSGQGASSGNTIYF. DNA for the CDR3: TGCGCCAGCAGCTCCGGACAGGGGGCCTCCTCTGGAAACACCATATATTTT.

The chain is built from TRBV10-2 and TRBJ2-3, with 7 bases matching TRBD1. This CDR3 is 15 amino acids long. J gave up 2 bases and V 5 bases, and 7 bases lay outside the gene matches. In germline, CDR1 is WSHSY, CDR2 SAAADI. The CDR3 loop is CASSLLQGPTDTQYF. The CDR3 DNA follows: TGCGCCAGCAGTCTATTACAGGGGCCCACAGATACGCAGTATTTT.

This clone came up once. The J gene is TRBJ1-3, the V gene TRBV6-5; a weak D match, TRBD1 (5 bases). Deletions cut 0 bases from V and 9 bases from J, with 12 bases between. The CDR3 totals 14 residues. Looked up from germline, CDR1 is MNHEY and CDR2 is SVGAGI. For the CDR3, the DNA is TGTGCCAGCAGTTACTCGGCGGGGACCGTCACCATATATTTT. This encodes CASSYSAGTVTIYF.

This clone was seen a handful of times. The rearrangement links TRBV5-6 to TRBJ1-2, with 8 nucleotides matching TRBD1. The ends lost 2 bases at V and 9 bases at J; junction bases unmatched: 3. The CDR3 runs 12 residues. Germline-derived CDR1 and CDR2 are SGHDT and YYEEEE. CDR3 sequence: CASSFRQGSYTF. The CDR3 region has the DNA TGTGCCAGCAGCTTCCGACAGGGGAGCTACACCTTC.

The chain uses TRBV2 and TRBJ1-4; the match to TRBD1 covers 8 bases. Losses at the gene ends were 9 bases for V and 6 bases for J; bases not matched to a gene: 6. The CDR3 covers 13 residues. CDR1 and CDR2 (germline): SNHLY, FYNNEI. The CDR3, as DNA: TGTGCCAGTAGCTTGGGACAGGATGAAAAACTGTTTTTT. It specifies CASSLGQDEKLFF.

A few counts support this clone. This chain joins TRBV28 and TRBJ1-1; the D gene is possibly TRBD1 (5 bases). In germline, CDR1 is MDHEN, CDR2 SYDVKM. The V and J ends lost 3 bases and 8 bases respectively, with 16 bases between them. This CDR3 contains 14 residues. In DNA, the CDR3 is TGTGCCAGCAGTTTCCCCCTTCCTAGGGGCGAAGCTTTCTTT. This codes for CASSFPLPRGEAFF.